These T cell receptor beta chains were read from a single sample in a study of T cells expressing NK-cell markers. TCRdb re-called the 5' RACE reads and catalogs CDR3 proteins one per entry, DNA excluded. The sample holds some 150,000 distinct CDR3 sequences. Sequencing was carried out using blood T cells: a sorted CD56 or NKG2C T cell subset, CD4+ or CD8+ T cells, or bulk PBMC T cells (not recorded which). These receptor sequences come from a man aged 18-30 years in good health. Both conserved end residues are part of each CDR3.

CASGQGASETQYF	TRBV21-1	TRBJ2-5
CASSLDRGGQPQHF	TRBV18	TRBJ1-5
CASSHLGTEAFF	TRBV5-1	TRBJ1-1
CSVEGLAGIDTQYF	TRBV29-1	TRBJ2-3
CASSQAGTTDTQYF	TRBV3-1	TRBJ2-3
CASSAGTSGYNEQFF	TRBV9	TRBJ2-1
CASSSSGIPTDTQYF	TRBV7-2	TRBJ2-3
CASSPAGMEVPGELFF	TRBV6-1	TRBJ2-2
CASSFGGVGYDQPQHF	TRBV27	TRBJ1-5
CASSPWERSNTGELFF	TRBV12-3/TRBV12-4	TRBJ2-2
CSAWGSTGELFF	TRBV29-1	TRBJ2-2
CASERDRGFYEQYF	TRBV28	TRBJ2-7
CATSAPGGANEQYF	TRBV24-1	TRBJ2-7
CASSAPGGPMNEQFF	TRBV2	TRBJ2-1
CASGGTNTGELFF	TRBV12-3/TRBV12-4	TRBJ2-2
CASSLYPGTPMGNEQFF	TRBV5-8	TRBJ2-1
CASKLALTGELFF	TRBV19	TRBJ2-2
CASSLGLGGQPYGYTF	TRBV7-2	TRBJ1-2
CASLLGGPKETQYF	TRBV12-3/TRBV12-4	TRBJ2-5
CASSPGLAGEGPRNEQFF	TRBV12-3/TRBV12-4	TRBJ2-1
CASSLAETLIYEQYF	TRBV12-3/TRBV12-4	TRBJ2-7
CASSLAPGLAVTDTQYF	TRBV5-1	TRBJ2-3
CASSGGETQYF	TRBV12-3/TRBV12-4	TRBJ2-5
CASSKGTVGPDTQYF	TRBV7-3	TRBJ2-3
CASSPTGSTDTQYF	TRBV18	TRBJ2-3
CSVSAYSNQPQHF	TRBV20-1	TRBJ1-5
CATFSADTQYF	TRBV10-2	TRBJ2-3